Shown below are 22 T cell receptor beta chains from a single sample sequenced in a study of T cell clones after liver transplantation. The data were produced by immunoSEQ multiplex PCR, yet TCRdb's version contains in-frame clones alone and is incomplete. Of more than 95,000 clones listed, 82% are singletons. The material sequenced was CD4+ T cells from blood, taken before liver transplant. The receptors were sampled from a human donor who received a liver transplant.

This chain links TRBV10-1 with TRBJ2-7; unclear D gene. Trimming left V 8 bases short and J 5 bases short, with 16 bases between. The CDR3 spans 13 residues. The V gene's germline CDR1 is WNHNN and CDR2 SYGVQD (reference sequence). CDR3 sequence: CASSRVRGDEQYF. Written as DNA, the CDR3 is TGCGCCAGCTCACGGGTCCGTGGGGACGAGCAGTACTTC.

This chain uses TRBV7-2 with TRBJ2-3, with a tentative D call TRBD1 (7 bases). The germline V gene encodes CDR1 SGHTA and CDR2 FQGNSA. V lost 4 bases and J lost 3, with 14 bases in between. The CDR3 loop spans 15 amino acids. The CDR3 is CASSSGGRGTDTQYF. The CDR3 coding sequence is TGTGCCAGCAGCTCAGGGGGGCGAGGAACAGATACGCAGTATTTT.

The chain links TRBV6-6 to TRBJ1-5; the D is unclear. Germline loops: CDR1 MNHNY, CDR2 SVGAGI (reference sequence). The CDR3 has 13 amino acids. Trimming pared 6 bases from V and 5 bases from J, leaving 11 bases between. The CDR3 sequence: CASRRVSDQPQHF. For the CDR3, the DNA is TGTGCCAGCAGGAGGGTGTCCGATCAGCCCCAGCATTTT.

This clone occurred once. The chain employs TRBV1 and TRBJ2-1; TRBD2, the table's D call, was not compared with the DNA. TRBV1 counts as a pseudogene. The CDR3 contains 14 residues. The CDR3 protein is CTSTPLRSYNEQFF. CDR3 in DNA: TGCACCAGCACCCCACTTCGATCCTACAATGAGCAGTTCTTC.

The rearrangement joins TRBV14 to TRBJ1-3; perhaps TRBD1 as D (5 bases). This CDR3 is built from 16 residues. Germline CDR1 reads SGHDN; CDR2 reads FVKESK. Trimming pared 6 bases from V and 0 bases from J, leaving 15 bases between. The CDR3 region is CASRPTGLSSGNTIYF. For the CDR3, the DNA is TGTGCCAGCAGGCCCACAGGACTGAGCTCTGGAAACACCATATATTTT. Based on the CDR3 plus reference TRBV14 and TRBJ1-3, the full variable domain is EAGVTQFPSHSVIEKGQTVTLRCDPISGHDNLYWYRRVMGKEIKFLLHFVKESKQDESGMPNNRFLAERTGGTYSTLKVQPAELEDSGVYFCASRPTGLSSGNTIYFGEGSWLTVV.

The V call is TRBV19, the J call TRBJ1-2; 8 nucleotides line up with TRBD1. Germline V gene data show CDR1 as LNHDA and CDR2 as SQIVND (reference sequence). V lost 5 bases, J lost 4 bases, and 18 bases stayed unmatched. This CDR3 contains 18 residues. CDR3 bases: TGTGCCAGTAGTGGCCCACAGGGGGAGGGGATGTTTGGCTATGGCTACACCTTC. Its protein is CASSGPQGEGMFGYGYTF.

The chain links TRBV2 to TRBJ2-3, with 9 bases fitting TRBD1. CDR1 SNHLY and CDR2 FYNNEI come from the germline V gene. J gave up 3 bases and V 5 bases, and 3 bases lay outside the gene matches. CDR3 length equals 14 residues. CDR3 residues: CASSRQGGTDTQYF. The CDR3 coding sequence is TGTGCCAGCAGTAGACAGGGGGGGACAGATACGCAGTATTTT.

The chain employs TRBV9 and TRBJ2-5, with D perhaps matching TRBD1 (7 bases). Trimming shortened V by 4 bases and J by 2 bases, and 15 bases separated the two germline ends. The CDR3 runs 15 residues. Germline CDR1 and CDR2: SGDLS and YYNGEE. CDR3 in amino acids: CASSRTGGVQETQYF. The CDR3 region has the DNA TGTGCCAGCAGCCGGACAGGCGGGGTACAAGAGACCCAGTACTTC.

The rearrangement links TRBV5-4 to TRBJ1-2; D ambiguous. Trimming removed 0 bases from V and 0 bases from J, with 9 bases in between. Germline CDR1 reads SGHNT; CDR2 reads YYREEE (reference sequence). This CDR3 is built from 15 residues. The CDR3: CASSLASTANYGYTF. CDR3 coding DNA: TGTGCCAGCAGCTTGGCCTCGACGGCTAACTATGGCTACACCTTC.

In the case of this clone: The junction departs from the called germline gene at one end, perhaps through a read error. The chain combines TRBV7-2 with TRBJ1-2; TRBD1 matches at 7 bases. This CDR3 has 12 residues. CDR1 and CDR2 (germline): SGHTA, FQGNSA. CDR3 DNA sequence: TGTGCCAGCAGCCAGGGGGGACCACAGGGGCCCTTC. Translation gives CASSQGGPQGPF.

The chain couples TRBV2 to TRBJ2-2; 8 nucleotides align to TRBD1. Germline CDR1 is SNHLY and CDR2 is FYNNEI. V was pared by 5 bases and J by 5 bases, with 7 bases of the junction left unmatched. The CDR3 totals 15 residues. For the CDR3, the DNA is TGTGCCAGCAGTCCACATAGGACAGGGACCGGGGAGCTGTTTTTT. Encoded protein: CASSPHRTGTGELFF. The full variable domain, completed using reference TRBV2 and TRBJ2-2, is EPEVTQTPSHQVTQMGQEVILRCVPISNHLYFYWYRQILGQKVEFLVSFYNNEISEKSEIFDDQFSVERPDGSNFTLKIRSTKLEDSAMYFCASSPHRTGTGELFFGEGSRLTVL.

V usage is TRBV27 and J usage is TRBJ1-5; TRBD1 agrees at 7 bases. Losses at the gene ends were 2 bases for V and 2 bases for J; bases not matched to a gene: 3. The germline V gene encodes CDR1 MNHEY and CDR2 SMNVEV (reference sequence). The CDR3 has 15 residues. The CDR3 spells CASSLVGGGNQPQHF. The CDR3 DNA sequence: TGTGCCAGCAGTTTAGTAGGGGGCGGCAATCAGCCCCAGCATTTT.

This clone was counted a few times. The chain recombines TRBV5-5 with TRBJ1-1; D call uncertain. The CDR3 sequence is 13 residues long. Germline-derived CDR1 and CDR2 are SGHKS and YYEKEE (reference sequence). The V gene lost 0 bases and the J gene lost 4 bases, with 7 bases spanning the gap. CDR3 in amino acids: CASSLDLVTEAFF. The CDR3 coding sequence is TGTGCCAGCAGCTTGGATTTGGTCACTGAAGCTTTCTTT.

The chain recombines TRBV7-3 with TRBJ2-6, with TRBD2 matching over 10 bases. The V segment lost 4 bases and the J segment 2 bases; nucleotides outside the gene matches: 2. The CDR3 covers 16 residues. CDR1 is SGHTA and CDR2 is FQGTGA in the germline V gene. CDR3 residues: CASSSSGRTGANVLTF. The DNA for the CDR3 is TGTGCCAGCAGCTCTAGCGGGAGAACTGGGGCCAACGTCCTGACTTTC.

The chain uses TRBV10-3 and TRBJ2-5; D remains ambiguous. The germline V gene encodes CDR1 ENHRY and CDR2 SYGVKD. The CDR3 is 13 residues long. V lost 4 bases and J 4 bases, leaving 10 bases between the germline ends. CDR3 in DNA: TGTGCCATCAGTGGAAAGGGAATAGAGACCCAGTACTTC. This codes for CAISGKGIETQYF.

This clone was picked up one time. CDR3 coding DNA: TGTGCCAGCAGCTTAGTAGGGACCGAAGCTTTCTTT. Translated, it gives CASSLVGTEAFF. The J gene is TRBJ1-1, the V gene TRBV11-2; possibly TRBD1 for D (5 bases). With 1 base removed from V and 8 bases from J, the gap between germline ends came to 8 bases. There are 12 residues in the CDR3. The germline V gene encodes CDR1 SGHAT and CDR2 FQNNGV. The full variable domain, its missing parts supplied by reference TRBV11-2 and TRBJ1-1, is EAGVAQSPRYKIIEKRQSVAFWCNPISGHATLYWYQQILGQGPKLLIQFQNNGVVDDSQLPKDRFSAERLKGVDSTLKIQPAKLEDSAVYLCASSLVGTEAFFGQGTRLTVV.

This clone was seen a handful of times. The chain carries TRBV9 and TRBJ2-1; no firm D call. This CDR3 region has 12 residues. Germline assignment: CDR1 SGDLS and CDR2 YYNGEE. V lost 0 bases to trimming and J lost 10 bases, with 8 bases between them. The CDR3 sequence is CASSVALGEQFF. The CDR3 bases are TGTGCCAGCAGCGTAGCGTTGGGGGAGCAGTTCTTC.

This sequence joins TRBV2 and TRBJ1-1; D is unclear. V lost 4 bases, J lost 1 base, and 10 bases lay in between. Germline loops: CDR1 SNHLY, CDR2 FYNNEI. The length of the CDR3 is 14 residues. This chain's CDR3 is CASSANSRNTEAFF. CDR3 coding DNA: TGTGCCAGCAGTGCAAATTCAAGGAACACTGAAGCTTTCTTT.

The chain recombines TRBV11-3 with TRBJ2-5, with 11 bases fitting TRBD2. The germline V gene has CDR1 SGHNT and CDR2 YENEEA. The CDR3 has 15 residues. Unmatched junction bases numbered 8, after V lost 6 bases and J lost 5 bases. Here the CDR3 DNA reads TGTGCCAGCAGTTCCACTAGCGGGGGATTGGAGACCCAGTACTTC. Amino acids: CASSSTSGGLETQYF.

The genes are TRBV9 and TRBJ2-5; D is possibly TRBD1 (6 bases). The V end was cut by 4 bases, the J end by 5 bases, with 15 bases between. CDR3 length equals 14 residues. The V gene's germline CDR1 is SGDLS and CDR2 YYNGEE. The CDR3 DNA follows: TGTGCCAGCAGCTTACCAGGGGATATCGAGACCCAGTACTTC. Protein product: CASSLPGDIETQYF.

V usage is TRBV18 and J usage is TRBJ1-2; perhaps TRBD1 as D (5 bases). The length of the CDR3 is 15 residues. Germline values: CDR1 KGHSH, CDR2 LQKENI. Trimming cost V 0 bases and J 3 bases, with 11 bases left between them. Here the CDR3 DNA reads TGTGCCAGCTCACCACCGGGCCAGGGTGACTATGGCTACACCTTC. Encoded protein: CASSPPGQGDYGYTF. The whole variable domain, filled in from reference TRBV18 and TRBJ1-2, reads NAGVMQNPRHLVRRRGQEARLRCSPMKGHSHVYWYRQLPEEGLKFMVYLQKENIIDESGMPKERFSAEFPKEGPSILRIQQVVRGDSAAYFCASSPPGQGDYGYTFGSGTRLTVV.

In its sample, this clone was seen a few times. The J gene is TRBJ1-1, the V gene TRBV7-2, with 7 nucleotides matching TRBD1. The ends lost 2 bases at V and 3 bases at J; junction bases unmatched: 6. Germline CDR1 SGHTA, CDR2 FQGNSA. The CDR3 length is 15 residues. The CDR3 nucleotides read TGTGCCAGCAGCTTACCACAGGGGCGGTACACTGAAGCTTTCTTT. Translation: CASSLPQGRYTEAFF.